These 31 T cell receptor beta chains originate from one sample sequenced in a study of cytomegalovirus exposure and HLA in healthy donors. Only in-frame clones appear in the TCRdb table, and some are missing; sequencing was by immunoSEQ multiplex PCR. The data show about 340,000 clones, 86% seen once. The sequencing sample was made of PBMCs. These TCRs come from a woman aged 18-30 years in good health and CMV-seronegative.

This clone turned up a few times. V and J are TRBV5-4 and TRBJ2-1; 7 positions agree with TRBD2. Germline V lookup: CDR1 SGHNT, CDR2 YYREEE (reference sequence). The CDR3 spans 16 residues. Germline trimming cut 4 bases from V and 0 bases from J; bases unmatched to any gene: 7. CDR3 protein: CASSTVAGNSYNEQFF. CDR3 DNA sequence: TGTGCCAGCAGCACCGTAGCGGGTAACTCCTACAATGAGCAGTTCTTC.

The chain uses TRBV7-9 and TRBJ1-4, with 8 bases matching TRBD1. The germline V gene has CDR1 SEHNR and CDR2 FQNEAQ (reference sequence). V lost 4 bases, J lost 2 bases, and 3 bases stayed unmatched. There are 15 residues in the CDR3. In nucleotides, the CDR3 is TGTGCCAGCAGCTCGACAGGGGCCACTAATGAAAAACTGTTTTTT. It yields the protein CASSSTGATNEKLFF.

This chain links TRBV27 with TRBJ2-7; D possibly corresponds to TRBD2 (5 bases). CDR1 and CDR2 (germline): MNHEY, SMNVEV (reference sequence). Trimming took 4 bases from V and 2 from J, leaving 12 bases between them. This CDR3 is built from 14 residues. CDR3 coding DNA: TGTGCCAGCAGTTCATGGACTGAGCCCTACGAGCAGTACTTC. As protein: CASSSWTEPYEQYF.

The chain carries TRBV11-3 and TRBJ2-3; a possible D gene is TRBD2 (6 bases). V was clipped by 2 bases and J by 1 base, with 13 bases between them. CDR1 SGHNT and CDR2 YENEEA come from the germline V gene. This CDR3 contains 16 residues. This CDR3 is CASSLLSSEGTDTQYF. The DNA for the CDR3 is TGTGCCAGCAGCTTACTCTCTAGCGAGGGCACAGATACGCAGTATTTT.

The V call is TRBV29-1, the J call TRBJ2-7; 9 bases are shared with TRBD2. CDR3 length equals 13 residues. CDR1 is SQVTM and CDR2 is ANQGSEA in the germline V gene. The V segment lost 1 base and the J segment 3 bases; nucleotides outside the gene matches: 1. The CDR3 spells CSVEGTSVYEQYF. The CDR3 bases are TGCAGCGTTGAAGGGACTAGCGTCTACGAGCAGTACTTC.

The genes are TRBV5-1 and TRBJ2-3, with 11 bases identical to TRBD1. This CDR3 has 15 amino acids. The germline gives CDR1 SGHRS, CDR2 YFSETQ. After removal of 3 bases from V and 4 bases from J, the junction contained 4 bases not matched to a gene. The CDR3 DNA sequence: TGCGCCAGCAGCTGGACAGGGGGCGAGTCAGATACGCAGTATTTT. Its translation: CASSWTGGESDTQYF.

The V gene is TRBV5-1, the J gene TRBJ2-7; 7 bases map to TRBD1. The trim removed 4 bases at V and 0 bases at J, leaving 10 bases unmatched. Germline CDR1 is SGHRS and CDR2 is YFSETQ. This CDR3 region has 16 residues. CDR3 DNA: TGCGCCAGCAGCACGCAAGCACAGGGGTCCTCCTACGAGCAGTACTTC. This encodes CASSTQAQGSSYEQYF.

The chain combines TRBV2 with TRBJ2-5; D perhaps matches TRBD1 (5 bases). V gave up 3 bases and J gave up 2 bases, with 13 bases separating them. Germline V gene data show CDR1 as SNHLY and CDR2 as FYNNEI. The CDR3 extends over 15 amino acids. Here the CDR3 DNA reads TGTGCCAGCAGTGAGTCTTGGGGCAGGCAAGAGACCCAGTACTTC. This translates into CASSESWGRQETQYF.

This chain links TRBV28 with TRBJ1-5; 7 positions match TRBD1. The CDR3 is made up of 15 amino acids. Trimming removed 3 bases from V and 4 bases from J; junction bases left unmatched: 6. Germline values: CDR1 MDHEN, CDR2 SYDVKM. The CDR3 bases are TGTGCCAGCAGTTTGATAGGGGGCGGTAATCAGCCCCAGCATTTT. Translated, it gives CASSLIGGGNQPQHF. Filled out from reference TRBV28 and TRBJ1-5, the complete variable domain reads DVKVTQSSRYLVKRTGEKVFLECVQDMDHENMFWYRQDPGLGLRLIYFSYDVKMKEKGDIPEGYSVSREKKERFSLILESASTNQTSMYLCASSLIGGGNQPQHFGDGTRLSIL.

The chain is built from TRBV5-1 and TRBJ1-5, with TRBD1 matching over 7 bases. V shed 0 bases, J shed 9 bases, and the junction held 6 bases outside the gene matches. The CDR3 contains 14 residues. The germline gives CDR1 SGHRS, CDR2 YFSETQ. DNA of the CDR3: TGCGCCAGCAGCTTGGGGGACAGCGGCGTGCCCCAGCATTTT. Translating gives CASSLGDSGVPQHF.

This sequence joins TRBV27 and TRBJ2-7; D not resolved. This CDR3 has 14 residues. Trimming took 4 bases from V and 3 from J, leaving 13 bases between them. CDR1 MNHEY and CDR2 SMNVEV come from the germline V gene (reference sequence). The CDR3 region is CASSSMAASYEQYF. In DNA form, the CDR3 reads TGTGCCAGCAGTTCTATGGCAGCGAGCTACGAGCAGTACTTC.

The chain recombines TRBV27 with TRBJ2-5, with D tentatively TRBD2 (6 bases). The CDR3 sequence is 17 residues long. The germline gives CDR1 MNHEY, CDR2 SMNVEV (reference sequence). V dropped 8 bases and J dropped 4 bases, with 26 bases sitting between them. The CDR3 region is CASGSGAGYVEGETQYF. The CDR3 region has the DNA TGTGCCAGCGGCTCCGGAGCAGGGTATGTGGAGGGAGAGACCCAGTACTTC.

The rearrangement links TRBV19 to TRBJ1-4; tentatively, D is TRBD1 (5 bases). This CDR3 spans 15 amino acids. V shed 3 bases and J shed 7 bases, with 15 bases lying between them. CDR1 is LNHDA, CDR2 SQIVND, per germline (reference sequence). As DNA, the CDR3 is TGTGCCAGTAGTATGCGGGGGAGGGAATCTGAAAAACTGTTTTTT. This translates into CASSMRGRESEKLFF.

The chain carries TRBV9 and TRBJ1-4; the match to TRBD1 covers 9 bases. V lost 4 bases, J lost 6 bases, and 4 bases stayed unmatched. CDR3 length: 14 amino acids. The germline V gene has CDR1 SGDLS and CDR2 YYNGEE. This CDR3 reads CASSHRGQDEKLFF. CDR3 sequence (DNA): TGTGCCAGCAGCCACAGGGGGCAGGATGAAAAACTGTTTTTT.

The chain uses TRBV19 and TRBJ1-5; 11 nucleotides agree with TRBD1. V was clipped by 3 bases and J by 2 bases; unmatched bases: 6. The CDR3 runs to 17 residues. Per germline, CDR1 LNHDA and CDR2 SQIVND (reference sequence). The CDR3 is CASSIPGTGGGNQPQHF. The CDR3 DNA reads TGTGCCAGTAGTATCCCCGGGACAGGGGGAGGCAATCAGCCCCAGCATTTT. Using reference TRBV19 and TRBJ1-5 for the parts outside the CDR3, the full variable domain is DGGITQSPKYLFRKEGQNVTLSCEQNLNHDAMYWYRQDPGQGLRLIYYSQIVNDFQKGDIAEGYSVSREKKESFPLTVTSAQKNPTAFYLCASSIPGTGGGNQPQHFGDGTRLSIL.

This chain connects TRBV5-6 to TRBJ1-2; 7 nucleotides match TRBD1. From germline, CDR1 is SGHDT and CDR2 YYEEEE. The J segment lost 7 bases and the V segment lost 7 bases, leaving 4 bases of the junction unmatched. The CDR3 runs to 11 residues. Here the CDR3 reads CASAAGGGYTF. CDR3 sequence (DNA): TGTGCCAGCGCTGCAGGGGGTGGCTACACCTTC.

V gene TRBV11-3 combines with J gene TRBJ2-2, with D maybe TRBD1 (6 bases). The germline V and J ends were trimmed by 5 bases and 6 bases, with 19 bases remaining between them. Looked up from germline, CDR1 is SGHNT and CDR2 is YENEEA. CDR3 length equals 16 residues. In nucleotides, the CDR3 is TGTGCCAGCAGCCTAATGTCAGGGGAGATCCCCGGGGAGCTGTTTTTT. This gives the protein CASSLMSGEIPGELFF.

This chain uses TRBV5-1 with TRBJ2-2; D remains ambiguous. CDR3 length equals 12 residues. CDR1 SGHRS and CDR2 YFSETQ come from the germline V gene. Trimming cost V 4 bases and J 8 bases, with 9 bases left between them. CDR3 protein: CASSPETGELFF. CDR3 nucleotide sequence: TGCGCCAGCAGCCCCGAGACAGGGGAGCTGTTTTTT.

The V gene is TRBV28, the J gene TRBJ2-1; D is perhaps TRBD2 (5 bases). Germline V gene lookup returns CDR1 MDHEN and CDR2 SYDVKM. Trimming stripped 6 bases from V and 5 bases from J, with 11 bases between. This CDR3 spans 13 amino acids. Here the CDR3 DNA reads TGTGCCAGCAGGGGAGATACCGACAATGAGCAGTTCTTC. Its translation: CASRGDTDNEQFF.

V and J are TRBV18 and TRBJ2-3, with TRBD2 identical over 9 bases. From germline, CDR1 is KGHSH and CDR2 LQKENI. The CDR3 is made up of 14 amino acids. Trimming took 3 bases from V and 5 from J; bases not matched to a gene: 3. The CDR3 region has the DNA TGTGCCAGCTCACCGGCGGGGGGGGAAGATACGCAGTATTTT. Translation gives CASSPAGGEDTQYF.

J is TRBJ1-1 and V is TRBV6-5, with D possibly TRBD1 on 5 matching bases. CDR3 length equals 13 residues. V dropped 6 bases and J dropped 1 base, with 9 bases sitting between them. Germline V lookup: CDR1 MNHEY, CDR2 SVGAGI. The CDR3, as DNA: TGTGCCAGCAGGACAGTTCGGAACACTGAAGCTTTCTTT. This gives the protein CASRTVRNTEAFF.

The chain carries TRBV11-2 and TRBJ2-3; D is undetermined. The germline CDR1 and CDR2 sequences are SGHAT and FQNNGV. V lost 1 base and J 5 bases, leaving 7 bases between the germline ends. The CDR3 length is 13 residues. The CDR3 coding sequence is TGTGCCAGCAGCTTAGGGGCCGGAGATACGCAGTATTTT. It is translated as CASSLGAGDTQYF.

This chain connects TRBV7-2 to TRBJ2-7; 10 nucleotides line up with TRBD2. The V gene end was trimmed by 5 bases and the J gene end by 3 bases; junction bases not matched to a gene: 4. The CDR3 spans 14 residues. Germline V lookup: CDR1 SGHTA, CDR2 FQGNSA. CDR3 in DNA: TGTGCCAGCAGCCCCGGACTAGCGGACTACGAGCAGTACTTC. It specifies CASSPGLADYEQYF. The complete variable domain, with remaining parts taken from reference TRBV7-2 and TRBJ2-7, reads GAGVSQSPSNKVTEKGKDVELRCDPISGHTALYWYRQSLGQGLEFLIYFQGNSAPDKSGLPSDRFSAERTGGSVSTLTIQRTQQEDSAVYLCASSPGLADYEQYFGPGTRLTVT.

The chain employs TRBV2 and TRBJ1-2, with 7 bases fitting TRBD1. Germline V gives CDR1 SNHLY, CDR2 FYNNEI. V was clipped by 4 bases and J by 13 bases; unmatched bases: 6. The CDR3 is 11 amino acids. The CDR3 protein is CASSGQGDCTF. CDR3 DNA sequence: TGTGCCAGCAGTGGACAGGGCGACTGCACCTTC. Using reference TRBV2 and TRBJ1-2 for the parts outside the CDR3, the full variable domain is EPEVTQTPSHQVTQMGQEVILRCVPISNHLYFYWYRQILGQKVEFLVSFYNNEISEKSEIFDDQFSVERPDGSNFTLKIRSTKLEDSAMYFCASSGQGDCTFGSGTRLTVV.

The chain employs TRBV7-2 and TRBJ2-7; TRBD2 matches at 10 bases. This CDR3 has 16 residues. Per the germline V gene, CDR1 is SGHTA and CDR2 is FQGNSA. Trimming cost V 1 base and J 0 bases; bases outside gene matches: 3. In DNA form, the CDR3 reads TGTGCCAGCAGCTTAGTGCCTAGCGGGAGCTCCTACGAGCAGTACTTC. It codes for CASSLVPSGSSYEQYF.

The chain has TRBV6-6 and TRBJ2-2; D ambiguous. The CDR3 has 13 residues. V dropped 2 bases and J dropped 5 bases, with 6 bases sitting between them. CDR1 is MNHNY, CDR2 SVGAGI, per germline (reference sequence). The CDR3 reads CASSYGLTGELFF. In nucleotides, the CDR3 is TGTGCCAGCAGTTACGGCTTAACCGGGGAGCTGTTTTTT.

This rearrangement joins TRBV7-2 to TRBJ1-5; D is uncertain. The CDR3 runs to 14 residues. Germline CDR1 reads SGHTA; CDR2 reads FQGNSA. Trimming shortened V by 2 bases and J by 2 bases, and 7 bases separated the two germline ends. CDR3 in amino acids: CASSLTQGNQPQHF. CDR3 DNA sequence: TGTGCCAGCAGCTTAACACAAGGCAATCAGCCCCAGCATTTT.

This clone was observed a single time. The rearrangement uses TRBV13 and TRBJ2-7; TRBD2 aligns across 10 bases. The CDR3 spans 15 residues. Germline-derived CDR1 and CDR2 are PRHDT and FYEKMQ (reference sequence). After removal of 6 bases from V and 5 bases from J, the junction contained 10 bases not matched to a gene. CDR3 sequence: CASRPRLAGRDEQYF. CDR3 DNA: TGTGCCAGCAGGCCCCGACTAGCGGGCCGGGACGAGCAGTACTTC. The entire variable domain, with the rest obtained from reference TRBV13 and TRBJ2-7, is as follows: AAGVIQSPRHLIKEKRETATLKCYPIPRHDTVYWYQQGPGQDPQFLISFYEKMQSDKGSIPDRFSAQQFSDYHSELNMSSLELGDSALYFCASRPRLAGRDEQYFGPGTRLTVT.

In this sample, this clone turned up once. The DNA of the CDR3 is TGTGCCAGCAGTTCCAATCCACAGGCATACGAGCAGTACTTC. The encoded protein is CASSSNPQAYEQYF. The chain uses TRBV28 and TRBJ2-7, with D possibly TRBD1 on 5 matching bases. V was clipped by 4 bases and J by 4 bases, with 14 bases between them. Looked up from germline, CDR1 is MDHEN and CDR2 is SYDVKM. The CDR3 has 14 residues.

The genes are TRBV19 and TRBJ1-5; D is ambiguous. Trimming took off 3 bases at V and 0 bases at J, with 6 bases between the two ends. From germline, CDR1 is LNHDA and CDR2 SQIVND (reference sequence). The CDR3 is 14 amino acids. CDR3: CASSIQFSNQPQHF. The CDR3 DNA reads TGTGCCAGTAGTATCCAATTTAGCAATCAGCCCCAGCATTTT.

This chain links TRBV5-6 with TRBJ1-5, with unresolved D. CDR3 length: 15 residues. V lost 0 bases and J 7 bases, leaving 14 bases between the germline ends. Germline CDR1 is SGHDT and CDR2 is YYEEEE. The chain's CDR3 is CASSLVGGRPQPQHF. The CDR3 nucleotides read TGTGCCAGCAGCTTGGTCGGCGGGAGGCCACAGCCCCAGCATTTT.